This T cell receptor (beta chain) is drawn from a study of T cells in Graves' hyperthyroidism and ophthalmopathy (dated by TCRdb to between 2019 and 2020). The study in broad terms: TCR V-J signatures able to tell the groups apart were searched for in a discovery cohort of 90 to 100 patients, of whom about 40 had Graves' ophthalmopathy and roughly 59 had stable Graves' hyperthyroidism. Prospective prediction of ophthalmopathy was tested in an independent validation cohort consisting of roughly 19 hyperthyroidism patients and some 16 patients who later progressed to ophthalmopathy. In addition, the study compared T-cell repertoires in thyroid tissue and in blood from about six Graves' hyperthyroidism patients. The approximately 100 discovery patients were randomly divided into training and test sets at a 7:3 ratio. Once sampling was done, hyperthyroidism patients were given methimazole at a starting dose of 30 mg daily, whereas ophthalmopathy patients were given high-dose intravenous methylprednisolone. According to the paper, TCR Vbeta CDR3 sequencing was carried out on over 130 peripheral blood samples, which came from more than 40 ophthalmopathy, 75 or so hyperthyroidism and around 17 progressor patients. General study outcomes and caveats: During validation, the model predicted progression to ophthalmopathy a median of roughly 7.1 months ahead of onset, with almost 71% sensitivity and roughly 72% specificity. A 13 V-J signature model separated ophthalmopathy from stable hyperthyroidism, with approximately 86% sensitivity and just under 84% specificity in cross-validation and 80%/75% in testing. Most expanded thyroid clonotypes (frequency above 0.001) were also found in blood, which suggests that blood repertoires may mirror thyroid immune responses. Sample size was not statistically predetermined, and investigators were not blinded to group allocation.

Measured from the cysteine to the phenylalanine, the CDR3 is 13 residues long. Only CDR3 DNA is held: 39 bases, read in frame from base 1. V was cut back by 1 base and J by 3 bases, leaving a gap of 6 bases between them. Via the germline V gene, CDR1 is SGHTA and CDR2 FQGNSA. Graves' hyperthyroidism was defined as stable when no progression to ophthalmopathy occurred over 18 months of follow-up. Hyperthyroidism patients were newly diagnosed, had a disease duration of under 2 months, and were aged 18 to 65 years. The study excluded patients with uncontrolled infections, other autoimmune diseases, pregnancy or lactation. Diagnoses were established on the basis of clinical symptoms, serum thyroxine and TRAb, thyroid ultrasound, and orbital computed tomography. Total RNA was extracted using Trizol reagent, and RNA quality was assessed on an Agilent 2100 Bioanalyzer. TCR beta CDR3 regions were amplified from RNA transcripts. A first-round RT-PCR of the TCR CDR3 used the HTBI primer set with the Qiagen OneStep RT-PCR kit. A second multiplex PCR round built the libraries, followed by size selection and purification. Libraries were sequenced paired-end with 100 bp reads on an Illumina HiSeq2000. Turning to the authors' computational methods: SOAPnuke was used to process the raw data, with reads discarded if the reads contained adapters or uncalled bases, had a mean Phred below 15, or lacked an exact constant-primer or identifier match. High-quality paired reads were merged using COPE v1.2.5, and each unique nucleotide sequence was defined as a clonotype. Clonotypes were aligned to IMGT TRBV, TRBD and TRBJ reference segments using MiTCR v1.1. Analysis was restricted to V-J combinations with a frequency above 0.0001, which covered 99.2% of repertoires. The TCS score was defined as F50 (clonal expansion) divided by E x V (chaos), with BLOSUM62-based TCRdist calculated between CDR3 peptides within each V-J. Welch's t-statistics and random forest reduced roughly 530 V-J features to 13, which were used in a naive Bayes classifier (R e1071). TCRdb ran its own pipeline on the public reads, namely fastp trimming at Q25 and MiXCR clone calling, and kept in-frame beta chains. Rows are combined by CDR3 protein, so each entry shows the most common genes and DNA. TCRdb, not the authors, supplied the V and J calls. This sample has roughly 580,000 distinct CDR3 sequences in its table, and 40% to 55% of those were observed once. The ten largest clones capture roughly 8.2% of the sample.

This clonotype showed up many times. Its antigen target is currently unknown. No base-level quality is on record; no much larger clone is a single base apart. The sequence came from a woman aged 18-29 years with Graves' hyperthyroidism. Donor details come from another sample of the same person, matched by shared clones. Sequenced input: peripheral blood or thyroid tissue (not recorded which). The sequence is built from TRBV7-2 and TRBJ1-2; confidence is insufficient to name the D gene. The CDR3 region reads CASSLETYYGYTF. At the DNA level, the sequence is TGTGCCAGCAGCTTAGAGACGTACTATGGCTACACCTTC.